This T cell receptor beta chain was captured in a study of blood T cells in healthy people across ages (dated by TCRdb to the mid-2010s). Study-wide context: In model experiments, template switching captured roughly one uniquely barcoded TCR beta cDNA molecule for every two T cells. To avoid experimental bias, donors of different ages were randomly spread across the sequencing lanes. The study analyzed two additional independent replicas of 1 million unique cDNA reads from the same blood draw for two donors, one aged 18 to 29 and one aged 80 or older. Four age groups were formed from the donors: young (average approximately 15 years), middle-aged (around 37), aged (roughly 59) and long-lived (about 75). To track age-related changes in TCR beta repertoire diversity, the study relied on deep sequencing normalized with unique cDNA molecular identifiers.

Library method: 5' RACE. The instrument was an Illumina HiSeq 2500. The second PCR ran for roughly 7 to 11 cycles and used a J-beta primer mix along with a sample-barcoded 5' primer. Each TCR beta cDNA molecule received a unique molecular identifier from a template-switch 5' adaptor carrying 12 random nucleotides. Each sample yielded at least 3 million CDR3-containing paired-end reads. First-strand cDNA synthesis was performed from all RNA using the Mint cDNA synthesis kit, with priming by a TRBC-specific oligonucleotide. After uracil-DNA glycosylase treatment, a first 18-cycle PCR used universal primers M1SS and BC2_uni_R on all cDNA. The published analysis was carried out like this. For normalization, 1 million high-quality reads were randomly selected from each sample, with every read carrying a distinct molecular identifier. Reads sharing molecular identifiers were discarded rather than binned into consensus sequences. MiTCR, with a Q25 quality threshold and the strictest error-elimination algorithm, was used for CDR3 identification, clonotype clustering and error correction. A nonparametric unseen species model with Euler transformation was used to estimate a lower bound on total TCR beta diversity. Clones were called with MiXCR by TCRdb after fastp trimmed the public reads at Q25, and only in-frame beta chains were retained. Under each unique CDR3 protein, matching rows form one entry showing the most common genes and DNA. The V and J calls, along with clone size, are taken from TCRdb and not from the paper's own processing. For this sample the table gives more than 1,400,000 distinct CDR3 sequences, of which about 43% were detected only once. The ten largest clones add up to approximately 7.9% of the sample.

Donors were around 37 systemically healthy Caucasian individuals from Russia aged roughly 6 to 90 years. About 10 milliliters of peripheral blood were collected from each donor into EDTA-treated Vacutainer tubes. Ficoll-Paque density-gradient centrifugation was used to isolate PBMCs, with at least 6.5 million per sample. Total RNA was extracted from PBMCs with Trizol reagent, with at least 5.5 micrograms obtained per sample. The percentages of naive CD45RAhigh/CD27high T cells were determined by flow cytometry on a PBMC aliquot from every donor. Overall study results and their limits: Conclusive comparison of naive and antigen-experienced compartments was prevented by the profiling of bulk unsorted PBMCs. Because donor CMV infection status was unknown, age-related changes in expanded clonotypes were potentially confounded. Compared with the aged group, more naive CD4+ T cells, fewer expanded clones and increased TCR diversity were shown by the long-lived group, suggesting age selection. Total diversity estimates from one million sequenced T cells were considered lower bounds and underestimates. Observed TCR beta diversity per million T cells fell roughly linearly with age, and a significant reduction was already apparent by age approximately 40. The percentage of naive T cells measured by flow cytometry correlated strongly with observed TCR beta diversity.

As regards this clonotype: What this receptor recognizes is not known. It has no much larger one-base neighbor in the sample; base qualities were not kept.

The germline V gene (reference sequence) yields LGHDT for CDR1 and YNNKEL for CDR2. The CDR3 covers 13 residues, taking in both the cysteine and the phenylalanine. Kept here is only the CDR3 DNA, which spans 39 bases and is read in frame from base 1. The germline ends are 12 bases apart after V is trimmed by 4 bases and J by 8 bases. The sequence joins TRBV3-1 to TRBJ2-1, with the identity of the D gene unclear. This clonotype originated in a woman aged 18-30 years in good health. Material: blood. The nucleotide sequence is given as TGTGCCAGCAGCCCGTGGAGAAGGGATGAGCAGTTCTTC. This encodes CASSPWRRDEQFF.